This is a list of T cell receptor beta chains from one sample in a study of T cell responses to AZD1222 COVID-19 vaccine. Sequencing was performed with immunoSEQ multiplex PCR; in TCRdb, only in-frame clones are kept and a portion is missing. The table records roughly 110,000 clones, over 80% of them present only once. Sequencing was performed on peripheral blood, taken 28 days after the second AZD1222 dose. Source of these receptors: an adult who received the AZD1222 COVID-19 vaccine. The CDR3 runs from the conserved cysteine through the conserved F or W. The order of the fields is CDR3 length, D gene, clone size, V gene, J gene, CDR3 protein, CDR3 DNA. D genes are given only for firm matches. Clone size is given for some rows only: seen once, a few or many times, or a class if the clone is expanded.

15	TRBD1	.	TRBV3-1/TRBV3-2	TRBJ1-3	CASSLGTGLGNTIYF	TGTGCCAGCAGCCTTGGGACAGGGCTTGGAAACACCATATATTTT
15	.	.	TRBV18	TRBJ2-6	CASSPRNSGANVLTF	TGTGCCAGCTCACCGAGGAACTCTGGGGCCAACGTCCTGACTTTC
14	TRBD1	.	TRBV25-1	TRBJ2-7	CASSELGTGREQYF	TGTGCCAGCAGTGAATTAGGGACAGGGCGGGAGCAGTACTTC
13	.	.	TRBV19	TRBJ1-2	CASSSIHDFGYTF	TGTGCCAGTAGTAGCATCCACGATTTTGGCTACACCTTC
14	.	.	TRBV7-2	TRBJ1-3	CASSFPDSGNTIYF	TGTGCCAGCAGCTTTCCAGACTCTGGAAACACCATATATTTT
13	TRBD1	.	TRBV5-6	TRBJ1-2	CASSLGQGVGYTF	TGTGCCAGCAGCTTGGGACAGGGGGTTGGCTACACCTTC
16	TRBD2	.	TRBV5-1	TRBJ2-1	CASSLLTSGRPNEQFF	TGCGCCAGCAGCTTGCTCACTAGCGGGAGACCCAATGAGCAGTTCTTC
15	.	.	TRBV4-1	TRBJ2-5	CASSQFDRGEETQYF	TGCGCCAGCAGCCAATTCGACAGAGGAGAAGAGACCCAGTACTTC
14	.	.	TRBV5-1	TRBJ2-7	CASGAGDGHYEQYF	TGCGCCAGCGGCGCCGGAGACGGACACTACGAGCAGTACTTC
13	.	.	TRBV28	TRBJ1-5	CASSPDRNQPQHF	TGTGCCAGCAGCCCCGACAGAAATCAGCCCCAGCATTTT
15	.	.	TRBV4-1	TRBJ2-7	CASSQEGVRDYEQYF	TGCGCCAGCAGCCAAGAAGGAGTCAGGGACTACGAGCAGTACTTC
15	.	.	TRBV5-6	TRBJ1-2	CASSPEPRSNYGYTF	TGTGCCAGCAGCCCCGAGCCTCGGAGTAACTATGGCTACACCTTC
15	.	once	TRBV24-1	TRBJ2-1	CATSAPGGGENEQFF	TGTGCCACCAGTGCCCCCGGGGGTGGGGAGAATGAGCAGTTCTTC
15	.	once	TRBV7-2	TRBJ1-4	CASSSTGITNEKLFF	TGTGCCAGCAGCTCCACAGGAATTACTAATGAAAAACTGTTTTTT
14	.	.	TRBV2	TRBJ1-6	CASSVGGAGSPLHF	TGTGCCAGCAGTGTGGGAGGGGCAGGTTCACCCCTCCACTTT
15	.	.	TRBV7-3	TRBJ1-3	CASSRRGGVGNTIYF	TGTGCCAGCAGCCGCCGGGGGGGCGTCGGAAACACCATATATTTT
16	TRBD1	.	TRBV11-3	TRBJ1-3	CASSLGTGSSGNTIYF	TGTGCCAGCAGCCTCGGGACAGGGAGCTCTGGAAACACCATATATTTT
12	TRBD2	.	TRBV28	TRBJ2-7	CASRQGLAGVYF	TGTGCCAGCAGACAGGGACTAGCGGGAGTGTACTTC
17	TRBD1	few	TRBV4-2	TRBJ1-6	CASSQDGQGATNSPLHF	TGTGCCAGCAGCCAAGATGGACAGGGGGCAACTAATTCACCCCTCCACTTT
14	.	once	TRBV7-3	TRBJ2-3	CASSLGKTTDTQYF	TGTGCCAGCAGCTTAGGGAAAACCACAGATACGCAGTATTTT
12	.	.	TRBV12-3/TRBV12-4	TRBJ1-5	CASSWDNQPQHF	TGTGCCAGCAGCTGGGACAATCAGCCCCAGCATTTT
18	TRBD1	.	TRBV10-1	TRBJ1-5	CASSESRTGGMGNQPQHF	TGCGCCAGCAGTGAGTCTCGGACAGGGGGTATGGGCAATCAGCCCCAGCATTTT
18	TRBD1	.	TRBV9	TRBJ2-1	CASSVFGSGGNTIGEQFF	TGTGCCAGCAGCGTATTCGGGTCAGGGGGCAACACTATCGGGGAGCAGTTCTTC
15	.	.	TRBV7-9	TRBJ1-2	CASSLTGISNYGYTF	TGTGCCAGCAGCTTAACCGGGATCTCTAACTATGGCTACACCTTC
14	TRBD2	.	TRBV27	TRBJ2-1	CASTHGLAGNEQFF	TGTGCCAGCACCCACGGACTAGCCGGGAATGAGCAGTTCTTC
16	TRBD1	once	TRBV7-9	TRBJ1-2	CASSLIGTGLRYGYTF	TGTGCCAGCAGCCTCATAGGGACAGGGCTGCGCTATGGCTACACCTTC
14	TRBD1	.	TRBV19	TRBJ2-2	CASSRDRVARELFF	TGTGCCAGTAGTAGGGACAGGGTTGCTCGGGAGCTGTTTTTT
16	TRBD2	.	TRBV6-2/TRBV6-3	TRBJ2-7	CASSLGTSGRGYEQYF	TGTGCCAGCAGTTTAGGGACTAGCGGGAGAGGCTACGAGCAGTACTTC
13	.	.	TRBV27	TRBJ2-6	CASRGTGANVLTF	TGTGCCAGCAGGGGAACTGGGGCCAACGTCCTGACTTTC
15	.	few	TRBV11-2	TRBJ1-4	CASSGRASTNEKLFF	TGTGCCAGCAGCGGGAGGGCCTCAACTAATGAAAAACTGTTTTTT
15	TRBD2	.	TRBV27	TRBJ2-7	CASSSVAGGEGEQYF	TGTGCCAGCAGTTCAGTAGCGGGAGGGGAGGGAGAGCAGTACTTC
14	TRBD1	.	TRBV6-5	TRBJ1-6	CASSRDRGVSPLHF	TGTGCCAGCAGTAGGGACAGGGGCGTTTCACCCCTCCACTTT
17	.	.	TRBV11-2	TRBJ2-7	CASSLAYTGNYRNEQYF	TGTGCCAGCAGCTTAGCTTACACAGGGAACTACAGGAACGAGCAGTACTTC
14	.	.	TRBV18	TRBJ2-7	CASSGNNRVSEQYF	TGTGCCAGCTCAGGAAATAACAGGGTCAGCGAGCAGTACTTC
13	.	.	TRBV27	TRBJ2-7	CASGSSRSYEQYF	TGTGCCAGCGGGAGCAGCCGCTCCTACGAGCAGTACTTC
15	.	.	TRBV4-1	TRBJ2-2	CASSPVGLNTGELFF	TGCGCCAGCAGCCCGGTGGGGCTGAACACCGGGGAGCTGTTTTTT
14	.	.	TRBV30	TRBJ2-2	CAWSAPGDTGELFF	TGTGCCTGGAGTGCCCCGGGAGACACCGGGGAGCTGTTTTTT
11	.	.	TRBV7-9	TRBJ2-1	CASSLNNEQFF	TGTGCCAGCAGCTTAAACAATGAGCAGTTCTTC
16	.	.	TRBV3-1/TRBV3-2	TRBJ1-6	CASSQRGPSYNSPLHF	TGTGCCAGCAGCCAAAGGGGCCCCTCCTATAATTCACCCCTCCACTTT
13	.	.	TRBV6-5	TRBJ1-1	CASTPTVLTEAFF	TGTGCCAGCACTCCGACGGTCCTCACTGAAGCTTTCTTT
14	.	.	TRBV4-3	TRBJ1-2	CASSPSGGNLGYTF	TGCGCCAGCAGTCCCTCGGGGGGAAACCTTGGCTACACCTTC
15	TRBD2	.	TRBV9	TRBJ2-1	CASSLRTSGASEQFF	TGTGCCAGCAGCCTAAGGACTAGCGGGGCTTCGGAGCAGTTCTTC
14	TRBD1	.	TRBV12-5	TRBJ2-7	CASGPSGTGTAQYF	TGTGCTAGTGGTCCATCCGGGACAGGGACTGCGCAGTACTTC
14	.	.	TRBV28	TRBJ1-1	CASSYTGRYTEAFF	TGTGCCAGCAGTTATACAGGGAGGTACACTGAAGCTTTCTTT
18	TRBD1	.	TRBV28	TRBJ1-2	CASSLWPDREWGGYGYTF	TGTGCCAGCAGTTTATGGCCAGACAGGGAGTGGGGGGGCTATGGCTACACCTTC
11	.	.	TRBV20-1	TRBJ1-1	CSATGGDEAFF	TGCAGTGCCACGGGCGGGGATGAAGCTTTCTTT
14	TRBD2	.	TRBV18	TRBJ2-1	CASSPRSSGYEQFF	TGTGCCAGCTCACCACGGTCTAGCGGTTATGAGCAGTTCTTC
16	.	.	TRBV24-1	TRBJ1-5	CATEHVGHYSNQPQHF	TGTGCCACCGAACACGTAGGGCATTATAGCAATCAGCCCCAGCATTTT
13	.	.	TRBV10-2	TRBJ2-2	CASGNAPTGELFF	TGCGCCTCAGGGAACGCCCCTACCGGGGAGCTGTTTTTT
12	.	.	TRBV10-3	TRBJ2-7	CAISESTYEQYF	TGTGCCATCAGTGAGTCCACCTACGAGCAGTACTTC